This T cell receptor (beta chain) was recorded in a study of blood T cell repertoires in COVID-19. Study background: The United States, Italy and Spain supplied acute and convalescent COVID-19 samples. The analysed material was cDNA or gDNA that came from T cells, B-cell-depleted T cells, or PBMCs.

Losses at the gene ends were 2 bases for V and 8 bases for J; bases not matched to a gene: 5. The V gene's germline CDR1 is MRHNA and CDR2 SNTAGT. The CDR3 loop spans 13 amino acids. In the authors' methods: The assay estimated nucleated cells by amplifying reference gene primers. Method: immunoSEQ multiplex PCR; TCRdb's copy keeps in-frame clones and lacks some. V, J and clone size reflect that table, while D and trimming were determined from the DNA. The repertoire holds over 90,000 clones, with nearly 90% as singletons. The V gene is TRBV6-4, the J gene TRBJ1-2, with 7 bases fitting TRBD1. The material sequenced was peripheral blood. This TCR derives from a man in his forties or fifties with active COVID-19. The CDR3 coding sequence is TGTGCCAGCAGTGACGGCAGGGGGAGCGGCTACACCTTC. Protein: CASSDGRGSGYTF.